Following are 27 T cell receptor beta chains from one sample sequenced in a study of technical replicates of blood from several donors (dated by TCRdb to about 2017). The library was obtained by the immunoSEQ multiplex PCR assay. The immuneACCESS repertoire file appears here via TCRdb, limited to in-frame rearrangements. These files lack a portion of the clones; in checked studies, under half of the deficit traces to unresolved V genes, and the cause of the others is not known. Counted in this sample were more than 65,000 clones; 95% to 97% of them appeared once. Roughly 0.35% of the sample belongs to the ten largest clones. The sequenced sample was T cells isolated from PBMCs. Receptors were obtained from a human donor in good health.

The chain uses TRBV28 and TRBJ2-5, with D maybe TRBD2 (5 bases). V was cut by 2 bases and J by 2 bases, with 9 bases left in between. Germline-derived CDR1 and CDR2 are MDHEN and SYDVKM. CDR3 length: 14 residues. The CDR3 protein is CASSLRGIQETQYF. Written as DNA, the CDR3 is TGTGCCAGCAGTTTACGGGGTATACAAGAGACCCAGTACTTC.

The V and J genes are TRBV15 and TRBJ1-3; D call uncertain. Per the germline V gene, CDR1 is LNHNV and CDR2 is YYDKDF (reference sequence). The V end was cut by 1 base, the J end by 0 bases, with 7 bases between. This CDR3 has 15 residues. The CDR3 DNA reads as TGTGCCACCAGCAGAGGCCCCAGCTCTGGAAACACCATATATTTT. Its protein product is CATSRGPSSGNTIYF.

This rearrangement joins TRBV7-8 to TRBJ2-5; 7 bases map to TRBD1. Germline assignment: CDR1 SGHVS and CDR2 FQNEAQ. The CDR3 is 13 amino acids. The V segment lost 1 base and the J segment 4 bases; nucleotides outside the gene matches: 0. For the CDR3, the DNA is TGTGCCAGCAGCTTAGGACAGGGAGAGACCCAGTACTTC. Translating gives CASSLGQGETQYF.

This rearrangement joins TRBV28 to TRBJ1-2; D is uncertain. Germline V gene lookup returns CDR1 MDHEN and CDR2 SYDVKM. The CDR3 is 13 amino acids. Deletions cut 5 bases from V and 5 bases from J, with 12 bases between. The CDR3: CASSAGGYYGYTF. The CDR3 DNA sequence: TGTGCCAGCAGTGCGGGCGGGTATTATGGCTACACCTTC.

This rearrangement joins TRBV6-5 to TRBJ2-1; the match to TRBD2 covers 11 bases. V lost 2 bases to trimming and J lost 8 bases; unmatched junction nucleotides: 5. This CDR3 is 15 amino acids long. Germline V gives CDR1 MNHEY, CDR2 SVGAGI. CDR3 bases: TGTGCCAGCAGTTACGTTAGCGGGAGGGCCGATGAGCAGTTCTTC. Its protein is CASSYVSGRADEQFF.

In nucleotides, the CDR3 is TGTGCCAGCAGCCCTCGTACCGGGACTAGAGGTGAGCAGTTCTTC. The encoded protein is CASSPRTGTRGEQFF. V is TRBV9 and J is TRBJ2-1, with 8 bases identical to TRBD2. V shed 4 bases, J shed 9 bases, and the junction held 12 bases outside the gene matches. Per the germline V gene, CDR1 is SGDLS and CDR2 is YYNGEE. The CDR3 sequence is 15 residues long.

This chain uses TRBV28 with TRBJ2-7, with D perhaps TRBD2 (5 bases). V was trimmed by 2 bases and J by 7 bases, leaving 9 bases between them. The germline gives CDR1 MDHEN, CDR2 SYDVKM. The CDR3 has 12 residues. The CDR3 DNA is TGTGCCAGCAGTTTAGGTTGGAGGGAGCAGTACTTC. Translation: CASSLGWREQYF.

The chain uses TRBV5-1 and TRBJ2-1, with 7 bases that match TRBD2. The CDR3 has 17 residues. J was trimmed by 0 bases and V by 1 base; bases with no gene match: 7. The germline gives CDR1 SGHRS, CDR2 YFSETQ. The CDR3 DNA is TGCGCCAGCAGCTTGTCGTCGGGAGGTAACTCCTACAATGAGCAGTTCTTC. Residues: CASSLSSGGNSYNEQFF.

This rearrangement joins TRBV10-3 to TRBJ1-1, with 8 bases lining up with TRBD1. The CDR3 contains 16 residues. The germline V gene encodes CDR1 ENHRY and CDR2 SYGVKD. The V and J ends lost 1 base and 1 base, in that order; junction bases with no gene match: 5. CDR3 nucleotides: TGTGCCATCAGTGAGTTATCCGGGACAGGGAACACTGAAGCTTTCTTT. This gives the protein CAISELSGTGNTEAFF.

The DNA of the CDR3 is TGTGCCAGCAGTCCACTATACTCTGGAAACACCATATATTTT. The encoded protein is CASSPLYSGNTIYF. V is TRBV27 and J is TRBJ1-3, with D unclear. The CDR3 extends over 14 amino acids. Germline CDR1 MNHEY, CDR2 SMNVEV (reference sequence). V was pared by 5 bases and J by 0 bases, with 8 bases between.

This clone was counted a single time. V and J are TRBV4-3 and TRBJ2-3, with 10 bases that match TRBD1. The CDR3 loop spans 17 amino acids. Losses at the gene ends were 0 bases for V and 1 base for J; bases not matched to a gene: 4. Germline loops: CDR1 LGHNA, CDR2 YSLEER. CDR3 protein: CASSQDPGTGGTDTQYF. The CDR3 DNA follows: TGCGCCAGCAGCCAAGATCCCGGGACAGGGGGCACAGATACGCAGTATTTT.

This chain uses TRBV5-1 with TRBJ2-7, with 8 bases that match TRBD2. The J segment lost 0 bases and the V segment lost 1 base, leaving 0 bases of the junction unmatched. The CDR3 sequence is 14 residues long. Germline V gene sequence: CDR1 SGHRS, CDR2 YFSETQ. The CDR3 DNA reads TGCGCCAGCAGCTTGAGCGGGAGCTCCTACGAGCAGTACTTC. Translation: CASSLSGSSYEQYF.

The chain has TRBV7-2 and TRBJ1-4, with 8 bases aligning to TRBD1. Trimming removed 5 bases from V and 4 bases from J; junction bases left unmatched: 3. The germline V gene has CDR1 SGHTA and CDR2 FQGNSA. The CDR3 length is 14 residues. Here the CDR3 reads CASSQDRVNEKLFF. The CDR3 DNA reads TGTGCCAGCAGCCAGGACAGGGTTAATGAAAAACTGTTTTTT.

The chain links TRBV5-1 to TRBJ2-2; TRBD2 matches at 11 bases. Germline values: CDR1 SGHRS, CDR2 YFSETQ. The CDR3 loop spans 14 amino acids. Germline trimming cut 5 bases from V and 6 bases from J; bases unmatched to any gene: 3. CDR3 in amino acids: CASSSTSGAGELFF. For the CDR3, the DNA is TGCGCCAGCAGTTCGACTAGCGGGGCCGGGGAGCTGTTTTTT.

The V and J genes are TRBV6-1 and TRBJ1-3; the D gene is possibly TRBD1 (6 bases). Per germline, CDR1 MNHNS and CDR2 SASEGT. V shed 6 bases and J shed 0 bases, with 9 bases lying between them. The CDR3 loop spans 14 amino acids. The CDR3 here is CASRADSSGNTIYF. The CDR3 nucleotides are TGTGCCAGCAGAGCGGACAGCTCTGGAAACACCATATATTTT.

The chain joins TRBV7-8 to TRBJ2-2, with TRBD2 identical over 9 bases. The CDR3 is made up of 19 amino acids. The germline V gene has CDR1 SGHVS and CDR2 FQNEAQ. The trim removed 2 bases at V and 2 bases at J, leaving 12 bases unmatched. As DNA, the CDR3 is TGTGCCAGCAGCTTACGAGCGGGAGGCGGCGGCTTCAACACCGGGGAGCTGTTTTTT. Amino acid sequence: CASSLRAGGGGFNTGELFF.

The J gene is TRBJ1-5, the V gene TRBV21-1. TRBV21-1 is reported as a pseudogene. The CDR3 loop spans 17 amino acids. CDR3 nucleotide sequence: TGTGCCAGCAGCAAGGTTGCTACCCCCGATAGCAATCAGCCCCAGCATTTT. It yields the protein CASSKVATPDSNQPQHF.

J is TRBJ1-4 and V is TRBV7-2; maybe TRBD1 (5 bases). V was cut by 5 bases and J by 4 bases, with 14 bases left in between. The CDR3 is made up of 15 amino acids. Germline-derived CDR1 and CDR2 are SGHTA and FQGNSA. In nucleotides, the CDR3 is TGTGCCAGCAGCCCCCTGGGGGGTCTTAATGAAAAACTGTTTTTT. Its protein is CASSPLGGLNEKLFF.

This sequence joins TRBV10-3 and TRBJ2-4; the match to TRBD2 covers 13 bases. This CDR3 has 20 residues. J was trimmed by 0 bases and V by 0 bases; bases with no gene match: 8. CDR1 and CDR2 from the germline V gene are ENHRY and SYGVKD. The CDR3 DNA follows: TGTGCCATCAGTGAGTCCCCCGGGACTAGCGGGAAGATAGCCAAAAACATTCAGTACTTC. It translates to CAISESPGTSGKIAKNIQYF.

The V call is TRBV30, the J call TRBJ1-1; the D is unclear. The germline V and J ends were trimmed by 3 bases and 6 bases, with 11 bases remaining between them. Germline CDR1 GTSNPN, CDR2 SVGIG (reference sequence). The CDR3 consists of 12 residues. In DNA form, the CDR3 reads TGTGCCTGGAGGGGAGGGCAGTCTGAAGCTTTCTTT. Translating gives CAWRGGQSEAFF. The variable domain in full, completed from reference TRBV30 and TRBJ1-1, reads SQTIHQWPATLVQPVGSPLSLECTVEGTSNPNLYWYRQAAGRGLQLLFYSVGIGQISSEVPQNLSASRPQDRQFILSSKKLLLSDSGFYLCAWRGGQSEAFFGQGTRLTVV.

The chain has TRBV7-6 and TRBJ1-5; 7 bases are shared with TRBD1. V shed 5 bases and J 1 base; nucleotides not matched to a gene: 2. Germline V lookup: CDR1 SGHVS, CDR2 FNYEAQ. This CDR3 is 14 amino acids long. The CDR3: CASSQQGSNQPQHF. DNA for the CDR3: TGTGCCAGCAGCCAACAGGGGAGCAATCAGCCCCAGCATTTT.

This chain connects TRBV27 to TRBJ2-7; 10 bases align to TRBD1. Germline V lookup: CDR1 MNHEY, CDR2 SMNVEV (reference sequence). V gave up 5 bases and J gave up 3 bases; unmatched junction bases: 16. This CDR3 region has 18 residues. CDR3 protein: CASSNPGTGATRGYEQYF. The CDR3 coding sequence is TGTGCCAGCAGTAATCCCGGGACAGGGGCCACCCGGGGCTACGAGCAGTACTTC.

V is TRBV25-1 and J is TRBJ2-7, with a weak D call TRBD2 (7 bases). The CDR3 extends over 13 amino acids. Germline V gene lookup returns CDR1 MGHDK and CDR2 SYGVNS. Trimming removed 4 bases at V and 2 bases at J, with 9 bases between. The DNA for the CDR3 is TGTGCCAGCAGTGCCGGGGGGCCCTACGAGCAGTACTTC. It codes for CASSAGGPYEQYF.

This chain links TRBV5-6 with TRBJ2-5, with D maybe TRBD1 (6 bases). The CDR3 is made up of 16 amino acids. CDR1 SGHDT and CDR2 YYEEEE come from the germline V gene. V lost 1 base to trimming and J lost 1 base, with 14 bases between them. The CDR3 sequence: CASSLFLGAPQETQYF. The DNA for the CDR3 is TGTGCCAGCAGCTTGTTCTTGGGGGCCCCCCAAGAGACCCAGTACTTC. The full variable domain, completed using reference TRBV5-6 and TRBJ2-5, is DAGVTQSPTHLIKTRGQQVTLRCSPKSGHDTVSWYQQALGQGPQFIFQYYEEEERQRGNFPDRFSGHQFPNYSSELNVNALLLGDSALYLCASSLFLGAPQETQYFGPGTRLLVL.

The sample holds one count of this clone. The rearrangement joins TRBV6-5 to TRBJ1-1, with 11 nucleotides matching TRBD1. The ends lost 5 bases at V and 3 bases at J; junction bases unmatched: 5. Germline CDR1 and CDR2: MNHEY and SVGAGI. The CDR3 runs to 15 residues. In nucleotides, the CDR3 is TGTGCCAGCAGTGGACAGGGGGCATGGGACACTGAAGCTTTCTTT. Translating gives CASSGQGAWDTEAFF.

The V call is TRBV5-6, the J call TRBJ2-7, with TRBD2 matching over 8 bases. This CDR3 is built from 13 residues. J gave up 5 bases and V 4 bases, and 5 bases lay outside the gene matches. Germline assignment: CDR1 SGHDT and CDR2 YYEEEE. CDR3 bases: TGTGCCAGCAGCGGGGCCGGGAGGGACGAGCAGTACTTC. The encoded protein is CASSGAGRDEQYF.

The CDR3 spells CASSLAFASGYEQYF. DNA for the CDR3: TGCGCCAGCAGCTTGGCGTTTGCTAGCGGATACGAGCAGTACTTC. The genes are TRBV5-1 and TRBJ2-7; 7 nucleotides line up with TRBD2. Trimming at V came to 0 bases and at J to 4 bases, leaving 7 bases not matched to a gene. Germline lookup yields CDR1 SGHRS and CDR2 YFSETQ. The CDR3 contains 15 residues.